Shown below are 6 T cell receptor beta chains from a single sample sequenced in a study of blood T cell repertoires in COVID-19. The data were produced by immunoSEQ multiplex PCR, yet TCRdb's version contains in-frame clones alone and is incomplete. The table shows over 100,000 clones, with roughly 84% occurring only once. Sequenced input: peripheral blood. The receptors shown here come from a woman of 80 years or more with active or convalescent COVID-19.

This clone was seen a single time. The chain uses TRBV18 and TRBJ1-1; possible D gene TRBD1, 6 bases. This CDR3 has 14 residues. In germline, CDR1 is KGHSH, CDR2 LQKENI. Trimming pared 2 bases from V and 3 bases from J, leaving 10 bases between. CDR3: CASSPFKGDTEAFF. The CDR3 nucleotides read TGTGCCAGCTCACCATTCAAGGGGGACACTGAAGCTTTCTTT.

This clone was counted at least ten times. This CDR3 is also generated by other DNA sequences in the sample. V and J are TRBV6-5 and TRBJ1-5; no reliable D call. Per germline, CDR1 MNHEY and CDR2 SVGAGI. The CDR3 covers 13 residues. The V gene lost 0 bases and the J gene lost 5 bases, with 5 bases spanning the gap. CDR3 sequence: CASSYSRYQPQHF. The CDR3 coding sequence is TGTGCCAGCAGTTACTCTCGTTATCAGCCCCAGCATTTT.

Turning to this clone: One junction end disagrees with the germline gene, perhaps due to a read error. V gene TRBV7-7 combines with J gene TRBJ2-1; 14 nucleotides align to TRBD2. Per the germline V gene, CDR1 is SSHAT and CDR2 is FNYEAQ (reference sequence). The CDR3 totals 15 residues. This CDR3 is CASSQGLAGVDEQFF. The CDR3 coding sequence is TGTGCTAGCAGCCAGGGACTAGCGGGAGTAGATGAGCAGTTCTTC.

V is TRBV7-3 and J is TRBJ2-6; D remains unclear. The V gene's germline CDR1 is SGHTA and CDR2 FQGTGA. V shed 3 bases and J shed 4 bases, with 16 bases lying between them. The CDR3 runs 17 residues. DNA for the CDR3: TGTGCCAGCAGCTTGAATCCCCCTGGGCCGGGGGCCAACGTCCTGACTTTC. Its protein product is CASSLNPPGPGANVLTF. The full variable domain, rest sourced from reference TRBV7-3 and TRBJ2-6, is GAGVSQTPSNKVTEKGKYVELRCDPISGHTALYWYRQSLGQGPEFLIYFQGTGAADDSGLPNDRFFAVRPEGSVSTLKIQRTERGDSAVYLCASSLNPPGPGANVLTFGAGSRLTVL.

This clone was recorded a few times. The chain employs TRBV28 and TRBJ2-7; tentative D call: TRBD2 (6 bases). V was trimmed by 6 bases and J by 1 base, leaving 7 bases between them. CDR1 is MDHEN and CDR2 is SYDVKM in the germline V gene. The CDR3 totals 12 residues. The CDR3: CASRLASYEQYF. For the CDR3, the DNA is TGTGCCAGCAGACTAGCTTCCTACGAGCAGTACTTC.

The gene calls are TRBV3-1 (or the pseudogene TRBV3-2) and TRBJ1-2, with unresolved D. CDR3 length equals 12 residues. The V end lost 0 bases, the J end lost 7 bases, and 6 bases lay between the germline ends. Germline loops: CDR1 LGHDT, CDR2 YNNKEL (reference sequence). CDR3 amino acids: CASSQETGGYTF. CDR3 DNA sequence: TGTGCCAGCAGCCAAGAAACGGGTGGCTACACCTTC.